This T cell receptor beta chain stems from a study of T cells in Graves' hyperthyroidism and ophthalmopathy. About the study: Initial diagnosis, before any treatment, was when peripheral blood was collected.

This clonotype occurred many times. Antigen specificity is unknown. TCR beta CDR3 region amplification was performed from RNA transcripts. The HTBI primer set served for first-round RT-PCR of the TCR CDR3. From the multiplex PCR reads, TCRdb called clonotypes with MiXCR, one entry per CDR3 protein. The data contain around 300,000 distinct CDR3 sequences, approximately 14% of them seen just once; the ten biggest clones take up 7.9%. V lost 11 bases and J 2 bases, leaving 11 bases between the germline ends. CDR3 length equals 12 residues. Germline V gene sequence: CDR1 MDHEN, CDR2 SYDVKM. Study findings and constraints: The model's output predicted ophthalmopathy at a median of around 6.9 months prior to onset. The majority of expanded thyroid clonotypes above 0.001 also appeared in blood. A 13 V-J model separated ophthalmopathy from stable hyperthyroidism.

Sequences were obtained from blood. The chain joins TRBV28 to TRBJ2-3; weak D call: TRBD2 (5 bases). This TCR derives from a woman between 35 and 50 years old with Graves' hyperthyroidism. CDR3 in amino acids: CAGSGVTDTQYF. DNA of the CDR3: TGTGCCGGATCCGGGGTCACAGATACGCAGTATTTT.